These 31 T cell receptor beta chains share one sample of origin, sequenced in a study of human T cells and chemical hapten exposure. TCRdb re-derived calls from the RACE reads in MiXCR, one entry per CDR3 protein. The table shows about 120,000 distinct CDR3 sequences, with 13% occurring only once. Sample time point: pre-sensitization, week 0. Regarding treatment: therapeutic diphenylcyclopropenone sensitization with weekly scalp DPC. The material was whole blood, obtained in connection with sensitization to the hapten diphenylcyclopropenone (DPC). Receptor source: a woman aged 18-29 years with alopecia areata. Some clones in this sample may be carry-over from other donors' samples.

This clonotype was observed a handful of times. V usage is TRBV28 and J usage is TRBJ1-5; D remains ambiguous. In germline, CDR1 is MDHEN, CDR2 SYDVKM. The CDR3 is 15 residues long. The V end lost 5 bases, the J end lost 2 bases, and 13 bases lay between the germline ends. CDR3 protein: CASSPLSFGNQPQHF. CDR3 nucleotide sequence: TGTGCCAGCAGTCCCTTAAGTTTCGGCAATCAGCCCCAGCATTTT.

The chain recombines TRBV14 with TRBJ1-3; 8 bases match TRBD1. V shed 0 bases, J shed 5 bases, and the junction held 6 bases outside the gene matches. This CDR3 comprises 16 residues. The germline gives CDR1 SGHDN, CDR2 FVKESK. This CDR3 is CASSQEPGQGRNTIYF. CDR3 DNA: TGTGCCAGCAGCCAAGAACCCGGACAGGGTAGAAACACCATATATTTT.

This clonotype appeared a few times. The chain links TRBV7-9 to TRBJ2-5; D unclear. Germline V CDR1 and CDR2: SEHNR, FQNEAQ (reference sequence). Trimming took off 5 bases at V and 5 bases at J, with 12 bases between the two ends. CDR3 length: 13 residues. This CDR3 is CASSKKASETQYF. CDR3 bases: TGTGCCAGCAGCAAGAAGGCTTCGGAGACCCAGTACTTC.

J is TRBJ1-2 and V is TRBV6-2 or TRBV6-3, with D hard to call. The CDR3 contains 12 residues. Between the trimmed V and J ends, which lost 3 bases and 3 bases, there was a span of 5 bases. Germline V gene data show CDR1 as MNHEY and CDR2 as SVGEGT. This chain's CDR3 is CASSYLDYGYTF. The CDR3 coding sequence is TGTGCCAGCAGTTATCTAGACTATGGCTACACCTTC.

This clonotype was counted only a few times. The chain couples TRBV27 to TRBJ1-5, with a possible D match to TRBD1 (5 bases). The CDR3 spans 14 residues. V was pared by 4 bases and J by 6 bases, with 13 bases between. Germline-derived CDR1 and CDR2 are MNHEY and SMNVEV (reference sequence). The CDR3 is CASSSRGQVQPQHF. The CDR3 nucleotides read TGTGCCAGCAGTTCCCGCGGACAAGTTCAGCCCCAGCATTTT.

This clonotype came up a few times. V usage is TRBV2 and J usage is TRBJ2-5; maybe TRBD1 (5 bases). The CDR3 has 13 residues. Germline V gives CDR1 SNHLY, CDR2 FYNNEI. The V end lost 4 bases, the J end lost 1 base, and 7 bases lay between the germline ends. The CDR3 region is CASSARVQETQYF. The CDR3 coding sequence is TGTGCCAGCAGTGCCAGGGTCCAAGAGACCCAGTACTTC.

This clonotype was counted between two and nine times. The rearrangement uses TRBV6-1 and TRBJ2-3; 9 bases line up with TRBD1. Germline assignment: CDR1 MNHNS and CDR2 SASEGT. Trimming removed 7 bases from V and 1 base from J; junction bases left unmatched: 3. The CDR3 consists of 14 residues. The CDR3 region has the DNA TGTGCCAGCACTACAGGGGGCCGCACAGATACGCAGTATTTT. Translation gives CASTTGGRTDTQYF.

The CDR3 here is CASSPIGETQYF. The CDR3 DNA reads as TGTGCCAGCTCACCCATAGGCGAGACCCAGTACTTC. V gene TRBV18 combines with J gene TRBJ2-5; D unclear. V shed 3 bases and J shed 5 bases, with 7 bases lying between them. The CDR3 covers 12 residues. Germline V lookup: CDR1 KGHSH, CDR2 LQKENI.

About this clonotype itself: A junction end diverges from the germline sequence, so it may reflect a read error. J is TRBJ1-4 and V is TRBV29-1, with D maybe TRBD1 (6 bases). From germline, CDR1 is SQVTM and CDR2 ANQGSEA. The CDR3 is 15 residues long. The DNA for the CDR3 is TGCAGCGCTTCCCCTTACACAGGGCATAATGAAGAACTGTTTTTT. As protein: CSASPYTGHNEELFF.

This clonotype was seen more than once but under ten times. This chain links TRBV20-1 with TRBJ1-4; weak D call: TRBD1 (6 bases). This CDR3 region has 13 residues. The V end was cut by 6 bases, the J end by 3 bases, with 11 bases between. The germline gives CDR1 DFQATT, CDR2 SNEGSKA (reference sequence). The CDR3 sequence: CSASKGANEKLFF. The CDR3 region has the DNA TGCAGTGCCAGCAAGGGGGCTAATGAAAAACTGTTTTTT.

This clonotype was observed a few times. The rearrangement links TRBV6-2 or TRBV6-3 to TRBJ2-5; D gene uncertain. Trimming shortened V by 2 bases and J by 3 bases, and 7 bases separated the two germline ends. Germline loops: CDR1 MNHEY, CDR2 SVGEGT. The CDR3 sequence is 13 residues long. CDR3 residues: CASSYMSEETQYF. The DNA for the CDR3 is TGTGCCAGCAGTTACATGAGTGAAGAGACCCAGTACTTC.

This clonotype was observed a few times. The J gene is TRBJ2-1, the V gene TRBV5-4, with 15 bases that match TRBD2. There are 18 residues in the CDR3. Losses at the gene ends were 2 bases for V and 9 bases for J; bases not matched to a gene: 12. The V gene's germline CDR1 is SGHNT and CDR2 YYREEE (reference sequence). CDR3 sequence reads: CASSFPTGLAGGRGEQFF. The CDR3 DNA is TGTGCCAGCAGCTTCCCAACGGGACTAGCGGGGGGCAGGGGTGAGCAGTTCTTC.

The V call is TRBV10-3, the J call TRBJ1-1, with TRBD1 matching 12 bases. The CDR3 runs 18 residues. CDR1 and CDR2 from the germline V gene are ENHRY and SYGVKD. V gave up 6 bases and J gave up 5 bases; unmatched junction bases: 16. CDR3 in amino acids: CAIRPGTGGLARSTEAFF. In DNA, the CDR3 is TGTGCCATCAGACCCGGGACAGGGGGCTTGGCAAGGAGTACTGAAGCTTTCTTT.

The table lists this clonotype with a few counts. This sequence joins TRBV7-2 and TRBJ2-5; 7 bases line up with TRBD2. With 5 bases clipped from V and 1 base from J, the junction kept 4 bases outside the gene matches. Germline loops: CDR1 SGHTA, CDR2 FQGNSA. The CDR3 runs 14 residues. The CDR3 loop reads CASSLQRGQETQYF. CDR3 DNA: TGTGCCAGCAGCCTGCAGCGGGGCCAAGAGACCCAGTACTTC.

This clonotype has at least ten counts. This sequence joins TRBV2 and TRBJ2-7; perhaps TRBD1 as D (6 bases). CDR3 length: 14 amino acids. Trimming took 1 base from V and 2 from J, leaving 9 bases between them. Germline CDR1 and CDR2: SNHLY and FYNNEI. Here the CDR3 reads CASSEVRTAYEQYF. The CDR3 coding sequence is TGTGCCAGCAGTGAAGTGCGGACAGCCTACGAGCAGTACTTC.

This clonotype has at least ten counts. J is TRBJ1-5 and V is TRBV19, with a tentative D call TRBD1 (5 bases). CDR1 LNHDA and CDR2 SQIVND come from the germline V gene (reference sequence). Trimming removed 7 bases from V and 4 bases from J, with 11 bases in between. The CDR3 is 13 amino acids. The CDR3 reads CASTHRSNQPQHF. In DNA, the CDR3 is TGTGCCAGTACCCACAGGAGTAATCAGCCCCAGCATTTT.

Here the CDR3 reads CASGLGQGNTGELFF. The CDR3, as DNA: TGTGCTAGTGGTTTGGGACAGGGCAACACCGGGGAGCTGTTTTTT. The chain recombines TRBV12-5 with TRBJ2-2; 7 nucleotides line up with TRBD1. This CDR3 contains 15 residues. Germline V gives CDR1 LGHNT, CDR2 FRNRAP. V trimming: 1 base; J trimming: 2 bases; junction bases outside the gene matches: 1.

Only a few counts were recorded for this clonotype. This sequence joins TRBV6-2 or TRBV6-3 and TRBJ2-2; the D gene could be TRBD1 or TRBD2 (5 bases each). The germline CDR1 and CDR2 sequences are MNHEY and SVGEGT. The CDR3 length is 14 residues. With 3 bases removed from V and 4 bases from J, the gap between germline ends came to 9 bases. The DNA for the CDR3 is TGTGCCAGCAGTTATTGGGGGAGCACCGGGGAGCTGTTTTTT. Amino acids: CASSYWGSTGELFF.

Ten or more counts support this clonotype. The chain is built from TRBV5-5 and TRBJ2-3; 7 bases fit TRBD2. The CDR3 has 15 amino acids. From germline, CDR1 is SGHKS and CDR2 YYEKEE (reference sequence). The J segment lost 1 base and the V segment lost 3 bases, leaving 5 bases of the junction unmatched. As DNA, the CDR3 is TGTGCCAGCAGCTGGGAGGGGCGGGGCACAGATACGCAGTATTTT. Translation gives CASSWEGRGTDTQYF.

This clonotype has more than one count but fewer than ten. CDR3 sequence: CASSLGLATYEQYF. The DNA of the CDR3 is TGTGCCAGCAGCCTAGGACTGGCAACCTACGAGCAGTACTTC. The rearrangement links TRBV2 to TRBJ2-7, with D maybe TRBD2 (5 bases). The V gene's germline CDR1 is SNHLY and CDR2 FYNNEI. The CDR3 has 14 residues. V lost 6 bases and J 2 bases, leaving 14 bases between the germline ends.

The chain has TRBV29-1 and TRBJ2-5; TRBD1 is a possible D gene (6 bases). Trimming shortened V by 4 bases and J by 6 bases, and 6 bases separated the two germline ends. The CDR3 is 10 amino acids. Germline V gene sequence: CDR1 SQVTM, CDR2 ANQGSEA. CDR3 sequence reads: CSVGGQTQYF. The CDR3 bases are TGCAGCGTTGGGGGGCAGACCCAGTACTTC.

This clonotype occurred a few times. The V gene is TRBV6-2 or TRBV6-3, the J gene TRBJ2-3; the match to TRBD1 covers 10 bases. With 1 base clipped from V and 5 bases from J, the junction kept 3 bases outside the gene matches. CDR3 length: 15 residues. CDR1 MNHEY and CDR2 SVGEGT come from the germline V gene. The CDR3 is CASSYFGQGVDTQYF. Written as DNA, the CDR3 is TGTGCCAGCAGTTACTTTGGACAGGGGGTAGATACGCAGTATTTT.

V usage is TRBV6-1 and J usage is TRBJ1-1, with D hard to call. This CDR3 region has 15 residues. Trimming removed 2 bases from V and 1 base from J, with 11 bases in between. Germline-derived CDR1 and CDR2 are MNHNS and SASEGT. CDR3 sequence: CASSELATPNTEAFF. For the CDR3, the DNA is TGTGCCAGCAGTGAACTGGCGACGCCGAACACTGAAGCTTTCTTT.

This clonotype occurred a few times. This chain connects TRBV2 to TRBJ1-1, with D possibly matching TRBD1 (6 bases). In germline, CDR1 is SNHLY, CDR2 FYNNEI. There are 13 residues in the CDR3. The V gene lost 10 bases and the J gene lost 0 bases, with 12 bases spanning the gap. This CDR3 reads CANQGKLNTEAFF. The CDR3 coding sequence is TGTGCCAACCAGGGGAAACTGAACACTGAAGCTTTCTTT.

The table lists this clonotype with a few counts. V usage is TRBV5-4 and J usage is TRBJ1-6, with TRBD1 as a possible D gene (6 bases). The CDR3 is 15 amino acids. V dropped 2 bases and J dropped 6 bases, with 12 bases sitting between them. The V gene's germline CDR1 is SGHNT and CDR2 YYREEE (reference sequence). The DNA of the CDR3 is TGTGCCAGCAGCTTCTCGACAGGATCTAATTCACCCCTCCACTTT. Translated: CASSFSTGSNSPLHF.

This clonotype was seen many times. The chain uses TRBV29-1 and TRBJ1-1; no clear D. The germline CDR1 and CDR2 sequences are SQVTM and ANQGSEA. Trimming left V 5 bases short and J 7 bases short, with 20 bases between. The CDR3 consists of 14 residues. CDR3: CSVKPSPKDFEAFF. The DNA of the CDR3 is TGCAGCGTTAAGCCCTCGCCTAAGGATTTTGAAGCTTTCTTT.

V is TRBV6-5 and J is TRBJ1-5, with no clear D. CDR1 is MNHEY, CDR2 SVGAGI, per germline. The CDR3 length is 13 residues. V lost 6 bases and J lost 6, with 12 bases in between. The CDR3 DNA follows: TGTGCCAGCAGCCGTGACCCAGGTCAGCCCCAGCATTTT. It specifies CASSRDPGQPQHF.

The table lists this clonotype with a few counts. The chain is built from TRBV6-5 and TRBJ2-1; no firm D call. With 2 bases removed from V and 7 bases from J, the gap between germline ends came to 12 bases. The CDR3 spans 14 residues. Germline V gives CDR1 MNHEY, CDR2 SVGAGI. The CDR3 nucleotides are TGTGCCAGCAGTTACGGAAATGCTCGGAATGAGCAGTTCTTC. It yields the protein CASSYGNARNEQFF.

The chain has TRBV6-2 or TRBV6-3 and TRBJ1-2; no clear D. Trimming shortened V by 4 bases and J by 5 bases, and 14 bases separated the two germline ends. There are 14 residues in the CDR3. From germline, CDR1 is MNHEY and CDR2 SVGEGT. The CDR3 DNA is TGTGCCAGCAGTTCAGCAGGTATTCGGTATGGCTACACCTTC. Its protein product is CASSSAGIRYGYTF.

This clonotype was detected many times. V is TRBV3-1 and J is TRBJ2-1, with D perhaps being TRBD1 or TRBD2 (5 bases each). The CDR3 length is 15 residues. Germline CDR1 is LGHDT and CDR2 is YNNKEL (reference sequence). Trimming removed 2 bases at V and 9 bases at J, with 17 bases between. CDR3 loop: CASSQPGRGAVEQFF. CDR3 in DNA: TGTGCCAGCAGCCAACCGGGAAGAGGGGCTGTTGAGCAGTTCTTC.

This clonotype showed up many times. CDR3 sequence reads: CSARDSSSGDAYEQYF. Written as DNA, the CDR3 is TGCAGTGCTAGAGATTCCAGTAGCGGGGACGCCTACGAGCAGTACTTC. The chain links TRBV20-1 to TRBJ2-7; 8 bases fit TRBD2. Trimming cost V 0 bases and J 2 bases; bases outside gene matches: 9. This CDR3 has 16 amino acids. Per the germline V gene, CDR1 is DFQATT and CDR2 is SNEGSKA (reference sequence).